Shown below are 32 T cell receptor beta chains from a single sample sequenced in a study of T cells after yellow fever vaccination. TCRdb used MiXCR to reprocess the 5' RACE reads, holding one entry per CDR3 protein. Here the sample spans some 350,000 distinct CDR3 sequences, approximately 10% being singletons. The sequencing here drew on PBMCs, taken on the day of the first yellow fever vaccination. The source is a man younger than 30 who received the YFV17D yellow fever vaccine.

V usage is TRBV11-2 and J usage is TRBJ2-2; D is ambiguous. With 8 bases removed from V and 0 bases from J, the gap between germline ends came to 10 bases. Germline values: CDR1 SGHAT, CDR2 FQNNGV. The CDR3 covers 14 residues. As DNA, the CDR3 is TGTGCCAGCCGCCCGATCCCGAACACCGGGGAGCTGTTTTTT. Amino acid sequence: CASRPIPNTGELFF.

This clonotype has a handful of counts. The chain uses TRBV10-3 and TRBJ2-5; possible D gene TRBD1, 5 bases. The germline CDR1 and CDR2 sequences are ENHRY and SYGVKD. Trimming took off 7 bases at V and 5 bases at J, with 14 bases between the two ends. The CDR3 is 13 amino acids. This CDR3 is CAINDGHWETQYF. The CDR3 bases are TGTGCCATCAACGACGGACATTGGGAGACCCAGTACTTC.

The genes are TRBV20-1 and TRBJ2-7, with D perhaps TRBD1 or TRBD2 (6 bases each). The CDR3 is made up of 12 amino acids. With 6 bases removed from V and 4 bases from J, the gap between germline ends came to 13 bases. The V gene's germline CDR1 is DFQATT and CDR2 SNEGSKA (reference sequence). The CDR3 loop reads CSAWGAEYEQYF. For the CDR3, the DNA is TGCAGTGCGTGGGGGGCTGAGTACGAGCAGTACTTC.

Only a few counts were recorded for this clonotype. DNA of the CDR3: TGCAGCGTTGAAGCCCGCCAGGCTAGCGGGGGGGCCTGGGATACGCAGTATTTT. Protein product: CSVEARQASGGAWDTQYF. The chain couples TRBV29-1 to TRBJ2-3; 12 positions match TRBD2. The CDR3 runs 18 residues. Unmatched junction bases numbered 14, after V lost 1 base and J lost 6 bases. CDR1 and CDR2 from the germline V gene are SQVTM and ANQGSEA.

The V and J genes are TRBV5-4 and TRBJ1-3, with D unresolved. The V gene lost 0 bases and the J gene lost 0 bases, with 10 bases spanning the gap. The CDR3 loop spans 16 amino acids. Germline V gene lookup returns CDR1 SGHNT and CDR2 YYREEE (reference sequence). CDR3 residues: CASSLGGIHSGNTIYF. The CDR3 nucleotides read TGTGCCAGCAGCTTGGGAGGAATTCACTCTGGAAACACCATATATTTT. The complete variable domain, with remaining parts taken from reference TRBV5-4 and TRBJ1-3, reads ETGVTQSPTHLIKTRGQQVTLRCSSQSGHNTVSWYQQALGQGPQFIFQYYREEENGRGNFPPRFSGLQFPNYSSELNVNALELDDSALYLCASSLGGIHSGNTIYFGEGSWLTVV.

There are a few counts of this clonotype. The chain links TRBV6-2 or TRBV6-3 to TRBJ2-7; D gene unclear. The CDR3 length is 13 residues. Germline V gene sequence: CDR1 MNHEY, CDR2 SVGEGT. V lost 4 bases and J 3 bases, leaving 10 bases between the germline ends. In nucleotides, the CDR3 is TGTGCCAGCAGTTCCGTTAGTGGCTACGAGCAGTACTTC. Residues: CASSSVSGYEQYF.

The CDR3: CASSQITGGTNNEQFF. CDR3 coding DNA: TGTGCCAGCAGCCAAATAACGGGGGGGACTAACAATGAGCAGTTCTTC. J is TRBJ2-1 and V is TRBV3-1; TRBD2 agrees at 8 bases. With 2 bases clipped from V and 5 bases from J, the junction kept 8 bases outside the gene matches. The CDR3 has 16 amino acids. The germline CDR1 and CDR2 sequences are LGHDT and YNNKEL (reference sequence).

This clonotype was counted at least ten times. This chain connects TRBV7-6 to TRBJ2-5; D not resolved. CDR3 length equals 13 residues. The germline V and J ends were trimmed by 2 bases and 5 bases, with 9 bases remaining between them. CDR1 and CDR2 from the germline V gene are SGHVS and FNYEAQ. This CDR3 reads CASSLRDVETQYF. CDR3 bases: TGTGCCAGCAGCTTAAGGGATGTCGAGACCCAGTACTTC.

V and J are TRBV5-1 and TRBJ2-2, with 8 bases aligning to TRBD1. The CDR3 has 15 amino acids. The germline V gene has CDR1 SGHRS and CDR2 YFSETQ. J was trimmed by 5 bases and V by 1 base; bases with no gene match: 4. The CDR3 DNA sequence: TGCGCCAGCAGCTTGCGGACAGGGAAAACCGGGGAGCTGTTTTTT. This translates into CASSLRTGKTGELFF. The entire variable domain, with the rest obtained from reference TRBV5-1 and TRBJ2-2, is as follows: KAGVTQTPRYLIKTRGQQVTLSCSPISGHRSVSWYQQTPGQGLQFLFEYFSETQRNKGNFPGRFSGRQFSNSRSEMNVSTLELGDSALYLCASSLRTGKTGELFFGEGSRLTVL.

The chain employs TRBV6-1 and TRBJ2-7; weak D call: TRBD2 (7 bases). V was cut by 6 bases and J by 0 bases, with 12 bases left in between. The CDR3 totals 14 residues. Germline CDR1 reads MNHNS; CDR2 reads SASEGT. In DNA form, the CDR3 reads TGTGCCAGCAGGCGGGGGCTCTACTCCTACGAGCAGTACTTC. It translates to CASRRGLYSYEQYF.

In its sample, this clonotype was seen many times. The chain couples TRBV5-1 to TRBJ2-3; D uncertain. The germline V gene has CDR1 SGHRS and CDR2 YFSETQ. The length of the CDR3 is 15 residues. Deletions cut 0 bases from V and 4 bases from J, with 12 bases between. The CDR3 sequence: CASSLAIDRADTQYF. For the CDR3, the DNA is TGCGCCAGCAGCTTGGCCATCGATCGGGCAGATACGCAGTATTTT.

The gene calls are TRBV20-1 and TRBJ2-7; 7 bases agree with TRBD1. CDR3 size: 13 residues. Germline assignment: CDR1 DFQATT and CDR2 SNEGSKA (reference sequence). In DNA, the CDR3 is TGCAGGGCAGGGGGAACTGAAAAGGGGGAGCAGTACTTC. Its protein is CRAGGTEKGEQYF.

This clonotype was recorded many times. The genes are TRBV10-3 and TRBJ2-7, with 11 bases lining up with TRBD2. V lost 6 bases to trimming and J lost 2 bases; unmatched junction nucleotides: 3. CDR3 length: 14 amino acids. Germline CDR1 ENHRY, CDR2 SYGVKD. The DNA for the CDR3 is TGTGCCATCAGAACTAGCGGGGGAACCTACGAGCAGTACTTC. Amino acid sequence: CAIRTSGGTYEQYF.

Here the CDR3 reads CSVRQGGEQYV. The CDR3 region has the DNA TGCAGCGTCCGACAGGGTGGCGAGCAGTACGTC. The V call is TRBV29-1, the J call TRBJ2-7; TRBD1 matches 7 bases. The CDR3 spans 11 residues. V shed 6 bases, J shed 6 bases, and the junction held 5 bases outside the gene matches. CDR1 SQVTM and CDR2 ANQGSEA come from the germline V gene.

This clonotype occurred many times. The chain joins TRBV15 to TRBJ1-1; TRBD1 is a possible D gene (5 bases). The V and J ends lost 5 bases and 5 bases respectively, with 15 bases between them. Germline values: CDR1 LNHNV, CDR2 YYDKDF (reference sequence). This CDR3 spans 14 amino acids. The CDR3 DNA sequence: TGTGCCACCAGCGGGACGGGGCCAGGGACTGAAGCTTTCTTT. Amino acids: CATSGTGPGTEAFF. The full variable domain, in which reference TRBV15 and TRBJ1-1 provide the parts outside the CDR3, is DAMVIQNPRYQVTQFGKPVTLSCSQTLNHNVMYWYQQKSSQAPKLLFHYYDKDFNNEADTPDNFQSRRPNTSFCFLDIRSPGLGDTAMYLCATSGTGPGTEAFFGQGTRLTVV.

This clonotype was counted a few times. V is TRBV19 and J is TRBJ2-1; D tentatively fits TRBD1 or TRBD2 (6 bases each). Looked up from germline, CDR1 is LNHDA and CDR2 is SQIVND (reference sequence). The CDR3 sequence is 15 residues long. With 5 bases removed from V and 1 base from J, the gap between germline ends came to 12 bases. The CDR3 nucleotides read TGTGCCAGTAGTTCGGGGGCGCCATCCTACAATGAGCAGTTCTTC. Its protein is CASSSGAPSYNEQFF.

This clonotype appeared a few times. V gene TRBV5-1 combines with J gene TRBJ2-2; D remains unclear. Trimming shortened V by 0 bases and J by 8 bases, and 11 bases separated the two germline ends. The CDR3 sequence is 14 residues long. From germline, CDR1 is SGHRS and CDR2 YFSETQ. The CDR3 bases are TGCGCCAGCAGCTTGGCCGAAGCCCGGGGGGAGCTGTTTTTT. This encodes CASSLAEARGELFF.

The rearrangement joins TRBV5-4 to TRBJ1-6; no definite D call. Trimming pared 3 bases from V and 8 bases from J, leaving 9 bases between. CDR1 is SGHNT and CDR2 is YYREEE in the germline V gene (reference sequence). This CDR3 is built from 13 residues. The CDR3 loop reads CASSSESDSPLHF. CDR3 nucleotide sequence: TGTGCCAGCAGCTCTGAAAGTGATTCACCCCTCCACTTT.

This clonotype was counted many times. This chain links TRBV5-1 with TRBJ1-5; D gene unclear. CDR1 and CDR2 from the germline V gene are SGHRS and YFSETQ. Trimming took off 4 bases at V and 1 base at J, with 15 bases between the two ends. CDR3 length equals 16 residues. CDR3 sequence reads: CASSPGDALSNQPQHF. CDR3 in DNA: TGCGCCAGCAGCCCGGGAGACGCGTTGAGCAATCAGCCCCAGCATTTT.

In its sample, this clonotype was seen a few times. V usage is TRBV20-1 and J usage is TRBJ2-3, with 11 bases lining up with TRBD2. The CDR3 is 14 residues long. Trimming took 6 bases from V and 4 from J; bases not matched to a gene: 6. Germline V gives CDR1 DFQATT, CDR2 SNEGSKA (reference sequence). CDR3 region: CSAIAGGPPDTQYF. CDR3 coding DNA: TGCAGTGCAATAGCGGGGGGGCCGCCAGATACGCAGTATTTT.

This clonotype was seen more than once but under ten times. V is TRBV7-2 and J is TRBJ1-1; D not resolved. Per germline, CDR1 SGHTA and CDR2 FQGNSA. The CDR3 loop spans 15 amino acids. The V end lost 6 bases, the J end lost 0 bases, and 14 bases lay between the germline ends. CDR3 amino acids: CASSLRVDMNTEAFF. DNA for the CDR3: TGTGCCAGCAGTCTAAGGGTAGACATGAACACTGAAGCTTTCTTT.

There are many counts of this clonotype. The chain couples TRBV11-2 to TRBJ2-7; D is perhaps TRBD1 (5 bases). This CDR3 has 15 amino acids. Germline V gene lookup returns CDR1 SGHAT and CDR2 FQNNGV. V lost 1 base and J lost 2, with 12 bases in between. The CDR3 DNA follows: TGTGCCAGCAGCTTAGGGACAATTGGGACCTACGAGCAGTACTTC. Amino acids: CASSLGTIGTYEQYF.

CDR3 nucleotide sequence: TGTGCCAGCAGCAGGGGGGTCGGGGAGCTGTTTTTT. Its protein is CASSRGVGELFF. This chain links TRBV6-6 with TRBJ2-2, with a possible D match to TRBD1 (7 bases). The length of the CDR3 is 12 residues. V was clipped by 6 bases and J by 7 bases, with 9 bases between them. Germline CDR1 is MNHNY and CDR2 is SVGAGI (reference sequence).

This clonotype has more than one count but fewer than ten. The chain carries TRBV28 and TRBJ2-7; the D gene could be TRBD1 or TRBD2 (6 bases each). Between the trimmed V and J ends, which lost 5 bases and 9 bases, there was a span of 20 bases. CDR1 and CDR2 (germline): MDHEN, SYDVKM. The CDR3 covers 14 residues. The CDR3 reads CASSASGARSVQYV. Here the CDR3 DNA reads TGTGCCAGCAGTGCTTCGGGGGCGAGGTCGGTGCAGTACGTC.

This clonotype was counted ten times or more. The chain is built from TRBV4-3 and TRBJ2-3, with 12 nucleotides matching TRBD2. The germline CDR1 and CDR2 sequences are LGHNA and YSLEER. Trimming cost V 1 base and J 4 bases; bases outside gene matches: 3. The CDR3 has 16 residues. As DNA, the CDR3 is TGCGCCAGCAGCCAAGTGGCTAGCGGGGGGGCAGATACGCAGTATTTT. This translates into CASSQVASGGADTQYF.

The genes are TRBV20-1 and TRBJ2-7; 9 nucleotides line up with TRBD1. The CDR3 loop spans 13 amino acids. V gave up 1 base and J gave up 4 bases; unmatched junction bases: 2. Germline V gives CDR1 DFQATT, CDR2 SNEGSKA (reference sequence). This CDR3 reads CSARGQGVYEQYF. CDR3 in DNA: TGCAGTGCTAGAGGACAGGGGGTTTACGAGCAGTACTTC.

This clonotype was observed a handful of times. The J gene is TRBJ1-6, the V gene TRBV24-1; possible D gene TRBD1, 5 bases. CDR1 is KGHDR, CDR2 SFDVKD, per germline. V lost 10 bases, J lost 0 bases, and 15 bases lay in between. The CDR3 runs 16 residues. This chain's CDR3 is CATTGLSSSYNSPLHF. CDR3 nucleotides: TGTGCCACAACGGGACTTTCGAGCTCCTATAATTCACCCCTCCACTTT.

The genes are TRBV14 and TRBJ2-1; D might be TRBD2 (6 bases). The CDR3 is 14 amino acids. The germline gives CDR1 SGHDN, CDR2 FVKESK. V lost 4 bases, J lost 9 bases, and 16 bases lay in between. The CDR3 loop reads CASSLGGAVAEQFF. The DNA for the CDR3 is TGTGCCAGCAGCCTAGGCGGGGCCGTAGCTGAGCAGTTCTTC.

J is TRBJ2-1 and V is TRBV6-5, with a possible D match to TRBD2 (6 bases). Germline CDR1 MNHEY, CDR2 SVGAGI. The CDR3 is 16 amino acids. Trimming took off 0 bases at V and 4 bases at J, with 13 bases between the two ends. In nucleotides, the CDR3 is TGTGCCAGCAGTTACTCCCCGACCGGGGGTTACAATGAGCAGTTCTTC. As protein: CASSYSPTGGYNEQFF.

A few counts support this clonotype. CDR3 residues: CSEGPRGRTDTQYF. The CDR3 DNA follows: TGCAGCGAGGGTCCCAGGGGGCGCACAGATACGCAGTATTTT. The V and J genes are TRBV29-1 and TRBJ2-3; 8 nucleotides agree with TRBD1. Germline trimming cut 7 bases from V and 1 base from J; bases unmatched to any gene: 7. CDR3 size: 14 residues. Germline loops: CDR1 SQVTM, CDR2 ANQGSEA.

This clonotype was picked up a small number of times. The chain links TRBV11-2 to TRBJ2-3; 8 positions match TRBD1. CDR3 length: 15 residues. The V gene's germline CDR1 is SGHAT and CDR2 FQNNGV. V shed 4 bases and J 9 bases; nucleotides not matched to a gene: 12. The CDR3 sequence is CASSSQGQGLRTQYF. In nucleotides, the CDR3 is TGTGCCAGCAGCTCTCAAGGACAGGGATTGAGAACGCAGTATTTT. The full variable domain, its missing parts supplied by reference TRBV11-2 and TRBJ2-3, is EAGVAQSPRYKIIEKRQSVAFWCNPISGHATLYWYQQILGQGPKLLIQFQNNGVVDDSQLPKDRFSAERLKGVDSTLKIQPAKLEDSAVYLCASSSQGQGLRTQYFGPGTRLTVL.

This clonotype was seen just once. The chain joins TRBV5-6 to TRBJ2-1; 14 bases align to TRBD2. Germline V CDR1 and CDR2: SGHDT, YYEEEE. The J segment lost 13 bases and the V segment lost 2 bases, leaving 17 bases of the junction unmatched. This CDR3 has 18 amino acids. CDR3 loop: CASSFNRRWTSGGNLQFF. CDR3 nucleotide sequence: TGTGCCAGCAGCTTTAACCGGAGGTGGACTAGCGGGGGGAACCTCCAGTTCTTC. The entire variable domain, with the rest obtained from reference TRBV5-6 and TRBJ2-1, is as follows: DAGVTQSPTHLIKTRGQQVTLRCSPKSGHDTVSWYQQALGQGPQFIFQYYEEEERQRGNFPDRFSGHQFPNYSSELNVNALLLGDSALYLCASSFNRRWTSGGNLQFFGPGTRLTVL.